This entry describes one T cell receptor beta chain. Its antigen is currently unknown. The CDR3 length is 12 residues. The germline V gene has CDR1 GTSNPN and CDR2 SVGIG (reference sequence). V was shortened by 0 bases and J by 4 bases, with 6 bases between the two germline ends. This entry comes from a study of shared clonotypes between healthy human individuals. Study-wide findings and caveats: Few donors limited the genetic and exposure-history diversity represented.

Genomic DNA belonging to each subset was distributed in equal measure over several immunoSEQ plates. Profiled with immunoSEQ multiplex PCR; TCRdb holds only in-frame clones, not every one. The data contain some 2,000,000 clones, about 95% of them singletons. The clonotype comes from a man aged 18 to 35 in good health. The material sequenced was naive CD4+ T cells sorted from blood. Subset noted: CD45RA+ positively selected. The chain carries TRBV30 and TRBJ1-1, with D unresolved. CDR3 bases: TGTGCCTGGAGTGTGGGTTTCACTGAAGCTTTCTTT. It yields the protein CAWSVGFTEAFF.